The 3 T cell receptor beta chains in this list originate from one sample, sequenced in a study of blood T cells in healthy people across ages (dated by TCRdb to about 2015). The library was generated by 5' RACE. The instrument was an Illumina HiSeq 2500. A second PCR of roughly 7 to 11 cycles was performed with a sample-barcoded 5' primer and a J-beta primer mix. The public reads were run again by TCRdb, first through fastp at Q25 and then through MiXCR, and only productive beta chains were kept. Every distinct CDR3 protein forms one entry, paired with its most common genes and DNA. A total of about 1.5 million distinct CDR3 sequences appear in this sample, about 42% of them only once. More than 4% of the sample is held by the ten biggest clonotypes. What was sequenced was blood. The origin of the receptors is a woman between 18 and 29 years old in good health.

The rearrangement links TRBV4-1 to TRBJ2-4; 9 bases line up with TRBD1. The end of the DNA fits TRBJ2-7 better, so the J call may be wrong. This CDR3 is 16 amino acids long. Germline CDR1 and CDR2: MGHRA and YSYEKL. The CDR3 sequence is CASSQPGRDRVHEQYF. CDR3 DNA sequence: TGCGCCAGCAGCCAACCCGGACGGGACAGGGTCCACGAGCAGTACTTC.

In this sample, this clonotype turned up a few times. The chain has TRBV6-5 and TRBJ1-1; D gene unclear. Trimming shortened V by 9 bases and J by 1 base, and 12 bases separated the two germline ends. CDR1 is MNHEY, CDR2 SVGAGI, per germline. The CDR3 covers 13 residues. CDR3 sequence reads: CASRWAENTEAFF. In DNA, the CDR3 is TGTGCCAGTAGATGGGCCGAGAACACTGAAGCTTTCTTT.

This clonotype was picked up a small number of times. V usage is TRBV29-1 and J usage is TRBJ1-1; the match to TRBD1 covers 7 bases. The junction had 4 bases not matched to a gene; V was cut back by 3 bases and J by 6 bases. CDR1 SQVTM and CDR2 ANQGSEA come from the germline V gene. The CDR3 runs 12 residues. The CDR3 protein is CSVEQGVAEAFF. The CDR3 DNA reads TGCAGCGTTGAGCAGGGGGTAGCTGAAGCTTTCTTT.